This T cell receptor beta chain was sequenced in a study of T cell responses to AZD1222 COVID-19 vaccine (dated by TCRdb to the early 2020s). With regard to the full study: AZD1222 recipients whose second dose came at about 4 weeks and those whose second dose came at about 12 weeks were combined into one group, since spike-specific TCR depth and breadth did not differ between the two schedules. A total of under 250 trial participants underwent TCR sequencing, of whom about 200 had received two doses of AZD1222 and some 25 had received two doses of the MenACWY control vaccine. Trial participants were enrolled into age subgroups of 18-55, 56-69 and 70-plus years, which contained about 150, 28 and 57 TCR-sequenced participants, respectively. Study-wide findings and limitations: Conclusions about previously exposed vaccinees are limited, since just five or six AZD1222 recipients were seropositive for SARS-CoV-2 at baseline. After two AZD1222 doses, both the breadth and the depth of spike-specific TCRs were significantly higher than at day 0 and than in MenACWY recipients. Nearly half of unique spike-specific TCRs reportedly recognized epitopes outside regions mutated in the B.1.351 and B.1.1.7 variants. Participants were mostly white British, with more females than males. The authors suggested clonal diversity may have been underestimated. In the small 56-69-year group, the increase in depth fell short of significance, most likely because of low power. The whole spike protein was spanned by vaccine-associated CD4 TCRs, and dominant responses were seen in regions 160-218 and 743-854. Because no day 14 peak-response samples were available, repertoires were characterized only after the peak T cell response.

The CDR3 regions of human TCRbeta chains were analyzed by immunosequencing. The authors' analysis ran thus. Repertoire TCRs were matched against a reference library of SARS-CoV-2-specific TCRs generated with the MIRA antigen-specificity platform. Breadth was defined as the fraction of unique TCRs that were SARS-CoV-2-associated. Depth was defined as the fraction of total T cells that were SARS-CoV-2-associated. Using the MIRA data, each spike-specific TCR was assigned both to the spike region to which the TCR was reactive and to a CD4 or CD8 class. Log10-transformed breadth and depth values were compared by one-way ANOVA with Sidak's multiple comparisons tests. TCRdb limited this immuneACCESS table to in-frame rearrangements with V and J called. A share of clones is missing; checked studies link under half to unresolved V genes, and the rest is unexplained. That table supplies the V and J calls and clone size; D and trimming were determined from the DNA. Here the sample has 120,000 to 150,000 clones; 85% to 90% occur a single time. Roughly 3% of the sample comes from the top ten.

Turning to this clone: What antigen it recognizes has not been identified. No base quality information exists; no much larger clone differs at one position.

In the germline V gene, CDR1 corresponds to SGHTA and CDR2 to FQGNSA. Relative to germline, V is missing 3 bases and J is missing 2 bases, with 9 bases of the junction outside any gene match. Its CDR3 holds 17 amino acids, cysteine through phenylalanine. Only the CDR3 portion is preserved as DNA: 51 bases, with reading frame beginning at the first base. What this sample's time point label stands for: baseline before first vaccination. The vaccinee samples were drawn from two UK trials, COV001 and COV002, one of which was a single-blind randomized controlled phase 2/3 trial testing AZD1222 (ChAdOx1 nCoV-19) in healthy adults. For TCRbeta chain sequencing, PBMC samples were collected from trial participants at day 0 and at day 28 after the second dose.

This specimen was peripheral blood, taken on day 0 of AZD1222 vaccination. The clonotype was recovered from an adult in good health. This sequence uses TRBV7-2 and TRBJ1-3, with TRBD1 matching 8 junction bases. The nucleotides read TGTGCCAGCAGCTTTAATCAGGGGGCGCTTCCTGGAAACACCATATATTTT. Translated, this gives CASSFNQGALPGNTIYF.